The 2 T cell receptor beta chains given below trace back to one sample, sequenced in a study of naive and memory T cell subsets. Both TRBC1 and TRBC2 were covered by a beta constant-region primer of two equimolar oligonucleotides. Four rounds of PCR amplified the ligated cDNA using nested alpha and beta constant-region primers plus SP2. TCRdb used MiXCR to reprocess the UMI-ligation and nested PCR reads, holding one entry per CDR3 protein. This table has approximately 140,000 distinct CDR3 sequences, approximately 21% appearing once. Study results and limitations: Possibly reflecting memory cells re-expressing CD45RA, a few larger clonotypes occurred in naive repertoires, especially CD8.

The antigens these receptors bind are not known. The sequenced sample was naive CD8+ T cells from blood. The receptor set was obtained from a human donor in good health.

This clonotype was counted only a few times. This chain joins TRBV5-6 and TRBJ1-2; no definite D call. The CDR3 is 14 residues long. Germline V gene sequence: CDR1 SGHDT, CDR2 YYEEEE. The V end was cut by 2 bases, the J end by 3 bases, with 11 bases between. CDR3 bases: TGTGCCAGCAGCTTAGATACGGCGGACTATGGCTACACCTTC. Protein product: CASSLDTADYGYTF.

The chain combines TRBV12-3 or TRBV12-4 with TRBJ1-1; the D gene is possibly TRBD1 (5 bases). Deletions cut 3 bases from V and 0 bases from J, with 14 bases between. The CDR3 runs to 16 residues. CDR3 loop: CASSFFGTRMNTEAFF. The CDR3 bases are TGTGCCAGCAGTTTTTTTGGGACGCGGATGAACACTGAAGCTTTCTTT.